Detailed here is one TCR beta chain. This clone appeared once. It lacks a known antigen. Qualities for individual bases were not recorded, and no much larger clone is one base off. The data belong to a study of shared clonotypes between healthy human individuals (dated by TCRdb to between 2020 and 2021). Study-level background: The cohort included three men and a couple of women between 18 and 49 years of age. For each donor, CD4 naive and CD4 memory were each given three plates, CD8 naive was given two plates, and CD8 memory was given one plate. The study deeply sequenced blood TCR repertoires of about 5 healthy adults to estimate repertoire size and the extent of clonotype sharing between individuals. Different laboratories and diverse techniques were used to prepare libraries and sequence TCR repertoires, to increase sequencing depth and limit assay-specific biases. Between about 0.8 and 9 billion PBMCs per donor were obtained by leukapheresis.

TCR CDR3 regions were amplified from genomic DNA by multiplex PCR using the deep immunoSEQ assay. Extracted genomic DNA from each cell subset was distributed evenly across all wells of several immunoSEQ 96-well plates, and each plate was treated as a replicate. For sorted subsets, around 200 ng genomic DNA, equal to 25,000 to 35,000 T cell genomes, was loaded into each replicate PCR. Purified libraries were measured with a Qubit 3.0 fluorometer, size-checked on a Bioanalyzer 2100, and measured again with the KAPA Library Quantification kit. Every immunoSEQ 96-well plate was sequenced on a separate single-read 150-cycle Illumina NextSeq 550 flow cell. In the paper's pipeline: Because the immunoSEQ output included only junctional sequences and no quality scores, the filtering could not be the same as the filtering used for full-length reads. Sequences were annotated with PyIR, a Python wrapper for IgBLAST v1.9, and V/J genes and CDR3 were assigned using IMGT germline references. Reads were removed for weak V/J assignments (E-value above 1e-6), missing CDR3, stop codons, out-of-frame junctions, or ambiguous translated residues. V3J clonotypes were defined as sequences sharing the same inferred V gene, J gene, and CDR3 amino acid sequence. Percentage overlap between repertoires was computed as shared unique clonotypes divided by the size of the smaller repertoire. Richness of each repertoire was evaluated using RTK rarefaction, the Chao1 estimator, and Recon v2.1 estimates of unobserved clonotypes. OLGA was used to compute generation probabilities for all TCRbeta clonotypes that the gDNA method yielded from a few donors. Drawn from immuneACCESS, this table holds only the in-frame rearrangements with V and J called that TCRdb kept. Clones are partly lost; checked studies trace under half to an unresolved V gene and leave the rest unexplained. V, J and clone size reflect that table, while D and trimming were determined from the DNA. This sample gives millions of clones in total; 85% to 95% of them show up just once. The ten top clones hold around 0.15% of the sample.

Counted from cysteine to phenylalanine, this CDR3 has 17 amino acids. Of the read, only the CDR3 DNA is kept; its 51 bases are in frame from base 1. The donors were healthy, HIV-negative adults who had no recently reported acute infections or vaccinations. All donors were Caucasian adults living in Nashville, Tennessee, USA. Magnetic negative selection was used to enrich CD4+ T cells, after which naive cells were positively selected on CD45RA and the negative fraction became the memory subset. Blood was collected by leukapheresis, and PBMCs were isolated by Ficoll-Histopaque density gradient centrifugation and then cryopreserved in liquid nitrogen vapor phase. Purity and quantity of every magnetically sorted T cell population were checked by analytical flow cytometry. Genomic DNA was isolated from every sorted fraction and measured by UV absorbance on a Nanodrop 2000c. The paper's findings and limits, for the study overall: Pairwise subsampling indicated that sequencing depth was expected to affect the degree of clonotype sharing among donors. Clonotypes shared by all four sorted-subset donors showed higher generation probabilities than non-shared clonotypes. Larger estimated clonotype richness was generally found for naive subsets than for memory subsets. Rarefaction of sorted-subset datasets indicated incomplete sequencing despite the large sequencing depth. Sharing across four donors was observed for roughly 5% of naive CD4, 3% to 3.5% of naive CD8, about 2.5% of memory CD4, and over 0.3% of memory CD8 clonotypes. Sampling was limited to blood, and TCR repertoires in tissue likely differ from TCR repertoires in blood. Because the study included only a small number of donors, the genetic and exposure-history diversity represented was limited.

The clonotype was recovered from a man aged 18 to 29 in good health. Recombination connected TRBV7-5 to TRBJ2-5; the table's TRBD2 call for D was not verified on the DNA. TRBV7-5 is a documented pseudogene. The sequencing sample was made of naive CD4+ T cells sorted from blood. Per the publication, the cell subset or site label means: CD45RA+ positively selected. The nucleotides are TGTGCCAGAAGCTTTCTAGCTGGGCGGGAGGAATCAGAGACCCAGTACTTC. It codes for CARSFLAGREESETQYF.